This T cell receptor beta chain stems from a study of CD8 T cells in ankylosing spondylitis. Study-wide results and limits: A TCR beta motif of eight highly homologous variants appeared characteristic of ankylosing spondylitis blood. Researchers report that disease-linked clones proved CD8+ and relatively rare in peripheral blood. According to the report, clones linked to the disease were significantly enriched in matched synovial fluid samples taken from ankylosing spondylitis patients. Some of the motif variants had earlier been found in reactive arthritis patients' fluid and blood.

With molecular barcodes, quantitative 5'-RACE was used to make the TCR beta libraries. MiXCR, run by TCRdb on the 5' RACE reads, gives a single entry per CDR3 protein. The table lists more than 650,000 distinct CDR3 sequences, 12% of them singletons. This CDR3 has 18 amino acids. Germline trimming cut 2 bases from V and 3 bases from J; bases unmatched to any gene: 13. Germline CDR1 ENHRY, CDR2 SYGVKD. With regard to this clonotype: Its matching antigen is unknown.

This receptor was taken from a male donor with ankylosing spondylitis. V is TRBV10-3 and J is TRBJ1-2; 9 bases map to TRBD1. Sequenced input: blood, either unsorted or a sorted T cell fraction (not recorded which). The CDR3 spells CAISEDPDRGRRDYGYTF. CDR3 bases: TGTGCCATCAGTGAGGATCCGGACAGGGGAAGGAGGGACTATGGCTACACCTTC.